This T cell receptor beta chain was sequenced for a study of T cells in Graves' hyperthyroidism and ophthalmopathy. Template material for amplifying TCR beta CDR3 regions consisted of RNA transcripts. First-round RT-PCR targeting the TCR CDR3 was performed with the HTBI primer set. Using its own MiXCR run on the multiplex PCR reads, TCRdb lists one record per CDR3 protein. The data contain under 250,000 distinct CDR3 sequences, approximately 25% of them singletons. CDR3 size: 16 residues. The ends lost 6 bases at V and 7 bases at J; junction bases unmatched: 17. Germline-derived CDR1 and CDR2 are MNHNS and SASEGT. The sample holds many counts of this clonotype.

The chain carries TRBV6-1 and TRBJ2-5; 7 bases align to TRBD1. Sequenced sample: blood. This sequence originates from a woman aged 40 to 55 with Graves' ophthalmopathy. CDR3 DNA: TGTGCCAGCAGGGATGGACAGGATTGGAGCGTCGGGACCCAGTACTTC. Translation gives CASRDGQDWSVGTQYF.